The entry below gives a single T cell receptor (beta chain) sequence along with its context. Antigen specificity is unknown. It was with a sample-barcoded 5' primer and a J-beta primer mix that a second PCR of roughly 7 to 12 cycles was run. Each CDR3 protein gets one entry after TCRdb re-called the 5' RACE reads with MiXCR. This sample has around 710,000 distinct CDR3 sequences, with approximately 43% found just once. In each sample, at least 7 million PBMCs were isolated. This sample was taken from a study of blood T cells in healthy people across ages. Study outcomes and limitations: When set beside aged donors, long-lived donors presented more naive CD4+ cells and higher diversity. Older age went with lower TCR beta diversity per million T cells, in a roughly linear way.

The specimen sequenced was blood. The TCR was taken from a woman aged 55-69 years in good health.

For the CDR3, the DNA is TGTGCCAGCAGTCCATTTATTGGGGGAAGCACAGATACGCAGTATTTT. This translates into CASSPFIGGSTDTQYF. The chain links TRBV27 to TRBJ2-3; D tentatively reads TRBD1 or TRBD2 (5 bases each). Germline V gene lookup returns CDR1 MNHEY and CDR2 SMNVEV (reference sequence). V was pared by 5 bases and J by 0 bases, with 15 bases between. This CDR3 contains 16 residues.